The 29 T cell receptor beta chains below come from one sample, sequenced in a study of blood T cell repertoires in COVID-19. Profiled with immunoSEQ multiplex PCR; TCRdb holds only in-frame clones, not every one. This sample has about 130,000 clones, with approximately 83% found just once. The specimen sequenced was peripheral blood. The origin of the receptors is a man older than 75 with active or convalescent COVID-19.

The chain couples TRBV5-8 to TRBJ1-3; TRBD1 agrees at 7 bases. The germline V gene encodes CDR1 SGHTS and CDR2 YDEGEE. The CDR3 length is 16 residues. V trimming: 4 bases; J trimming: 0 bases; junction bases outside the gene matches: 7. CDR3 nucleotide sequence: TGTGCCAGCAGCAAGCCGGGACAGCTCTCTGGAAACACCATATATTTT. It specifies CASSKPGQLSGNTIYF.

V is TRBV7-3 and J is TRBJ2-3; unclear D gene. CDR1 is SGHTA and CDR2 is FQGTGA in the germline V gene. The ends were cut back, 2 bases at V and 6 bases at J, with 12 bases in the middle. The CDR3 is made up of 14 amino acids. The CDR3 protein is CASSLGRASDTQYF. The CDR3 nucleotides are TGTGCCAGCAGCTTAGGTCGAGCGTCGGATACGCAGTATTTT.

This chain links TRBV7-6 with TRBJ2-7; 8 nucleotides agree with TRBD2. Germline V gene sequence: CDR1 SGHVS, CDR2 FNYEAQ. The CDR3 spans 16 residues. The V and J ends lost 5 bases and 2 bases, in that order; junction bases with no gene match: 11. CDR3 sequence: CASSPRPERGTYEQYF. CDR3 nucleotide sequence: TGTGCCAGCAGCCCCCGTCCCGAGCGGGGGACCTACGAGCAGTACTTC.

J is TRBJ2-7 and V is TRBV25-1; TRBD1 is a possible D gene (7 bases). V lost 4 bases, J lost 10 bases, and 17 bases lay in between. Germline CDR1 MGHDK, CDR2 SYGVNS. This CDR3 is built from 13 residues. The CDR3 DNA reads as TGTGCCAGCAGTGCCGGAGGGGGCGCTTCCCAGTACTTC. The encoded protein is CASSAGGGASQYF.

This chain joins TRBV4-2 and TRBJ2-3, with 8 bases matching TRBD1. The CDR3 is 15 residues long. V lost 3 bases, J lost 1 base, and 3 bases stayed unmatched. The V gene's germline CDR1 is LGHNA and CDR2 YNFKEQ. The CDR3 DNA is TGTGCCAGCAGCCAGGAGGACAGGGGCACAGATACGCAGTATTTT. This codes for CASSQEDRGTDTQYF.

The chain couples TRBV30 to TRBJ2-3; TRBD1 aligns across 8 bases. The J segment lost 3 bases and the V segment lost 3 bases, leaving 2 bases of the junction unmatched. Looked up from germline, CDR1 is GTSNPN and CDR2 is SVGIG (reference sequence). The CDR3 extends over 13 amino acids. In DNA, the CDR3 is TGTGCCTGGAGAGACAGGGGTACAGATACGCAGTATTTT. Encoded protein: CAWRDRGTDTQYF.

The V gene is TRBV3-1 (or the pseudogene TRBV3-2), the J gene TRBJ2-3; tentatively, D is TRBD2 (5 bases). Trimming took off 6 bases at V and 4 bases at J, with 14 bases between the two ends. The CDR3 is 14 residues long. Per germline, CDR1 LGHDT and CDR2 YNNKEL (reference sequence). CDR3 sequence reads: CASRPGVWADTQYF. The CDR3 DNA is TGTGCCAGCAGGCCCGGGGTTTGGGCAGATACGCAGTATTTT.

This chain links TRBV30 with TRBJ1-5, with TRBD1 identical over 7 bases. V dropped 4 bases and J dropped 4; count of bases not matched to a gene: 7. Germline V lookup: CDR1 GTSNPN, CDR2 SVGIG (reference sequence). The CDR3 sequence is 14 residues long. CDR3 residues: CAWKPDRDNQPQHF. CDR3 in DNA: TGTGCCTGGAAACCCGACAGGGATAATCAGCCCCAGCATTTT.

The chain has TRBV18 and TRBJ2-7; 8 bases are a match to TRBD1. Trimming removed 3 bases from V and 5 bases from J; junction bases left unmatched: 3. The CDR3 has 13 residues. Germline CDR1 KGHSH, CDR2 LQKENI. CDR3 sequence reads: CASSPGTGNEQYF. CDR3 DNA sequence: TGTGCCAGCTCACCCGGGACAGGAAACGAGCAGTACTTC.

The gene calls are TRBV5-6 and TRBJ2-6; 8 nucleotides align to TRBD1. The CDR3 is 17 amino acids. Germline V CDR1 and CDR2: SGHDT, YYEEEE. Trimming removed 2 bases from V and 0 bases from J; junction bases left unmatched: 4. The CDR3 loop reads CASSFPGQGSGANVLTF. The CDR3, as DNA: TGTGCCAGCAGCTTCCCTGGACAGGGCTCTGGGGCCAACGTCCTGACTTTC.

This sequence joins TRBV10-3 and TRBJ1-5, with 8 nucleotides matching TRBD1. The CDR3 extends over 13 amino acids. V lost 6 bases, J lost 6 bases, and 4 bases stayed unmatched. CDR1 ENHRY and CDR2 SYGVKD come from the germline V gene. The CDR3 DNA follows: TGTGCCATCAGCACAGGGGGTTTTCAGCCCCAGCATTTT. This gives the protein CAISTGGFQPQHF.

The V call is TRBV7-2, the J call TRBJ2-3; 16 bases line up with TRBD2. The J segment lost 3 bases and the V segment lost 5 bases, leaving 2 bases of the junction unmatched. Germline values: CDR1 SGHTA, CDR2 FQGNSA. The CDR3 contains 16 residues. In DNA form, the CDR3 reads TGTGCCAGCAGCCAGGGACTAGCGGGAGGGACAGATACGCAGTATTTT. This gives the protein CASSQGLAGGTDTQYF.

The J gene is TRBJ1-4, the V gene TRBV5-1; tentative D call: TRBD1 (6 bases). The length of the CDR3 is 14 residues. V lost 5 bases to trimming and J lost 2 bases, with 10 bases between them. CDR1 is SGHRS, CDR2 YFSETQ, per germline. The CDR3 DNA sequence: TGCGCCAGCAGTCAGGGGAGCACTAATGAAAAACTGTTTTTT. Its protein product is CASSQGSTNEKLFF.

The rearrangement joins TRBV14 to TRBJ2-7; D may be TRBD1 (5 bases). The CDR3 contains 15 residues. CDR1 SGHDN and CDR2 FVKESK come from the germline V gene. V shed 5 bases and J shed 1 base, with 15 bases lying between them. The CDR3, as DNA: TGTGCCAGCAGCGGACGATCAGGGAAATCCTACGAGCAGTACTTC. It is translated as CASSGRSGKSYEQYF.

The rearrangement uses TRBV19 and TRBJ1-5; 11 bases fit TRBD1. The CDR3 has 14 amino acids. With V trimmed by 5 bases and J by 6 bases, 3 bases remained unmatched. Germline CDR1 LNHDA, CDR2 SQIVND (reference sequence). The CDR3 bases are TGTGCCAGTAGTGCCGGACAGGGGGCTCAGCCCCAGCATTTT. Its protein is CASSAGQGAQPQHF.

This clone came up once. The chain joins TRBV5-1 to TRBJ2-3; 15 bases agree with TRBD2. This CDR3 spans 16 amino acids. V lost 3 bases and J lost 6; bases outside the gene matches: 5. Germline V lookup: CDR1 SGHRS, CDR2 YFSETQ. The CDR3 region is CASSSGLAGGSDTQYF. The CDR3 DNA sequence: TGCGCCAGCAGCTCCGGACTAGCGGGGGGGTCCGATACGCAGTATTTT.

The V call is TRBV4-1, the J call TRBJ1-2; D is unresolved. This CDR3 comprises 14 residues. Trimming removed 4 bases from V and 2 bases from J, with 11 bases in between. CDR1 and CDR2 from the germline V gene are MGHRA and YSYEKL. In DNA, the CDR3 is TGCGCCAGCAGCCGCTTACAGATGAACTATGGCTACACCTTC. Protein: CASSRLQMNYGYTF.

The chain links TRBV5-1 to TRBJ1-4; 7 positions agree with TRBD1. CDR3 length: 16 amino acids. CDR1 is SGHRS and CDR2 is YFSETQ in the germline V gene. V trimming: 4 bases; J trimming: 4 bases; junction bases outside the gene matches: 10. The CDR3 DNA is TGCGCCAGCAGCCCAGGAGGGGGCGAGGGTAATGAAAAACTGTTTTTT. Amino acid sequence: CASSPGGGEGNEKLFF.

The chain has TRBV6-6 and TRBJ2-1; possibly TRBD2 for D (7 bases). V was trimmed by 6 bases and J by 4 bases, leaving 13 bases between them. Per the germline V gene, CDR1 is MNHNY and CDR2 is SVGAGI (reference sequence). The CDR3 runs 14 residues. In DNA, the CDR3 is TGTGCCAGCAGGACACAGGGAGGGTACAATGAGCAGTTCTTC. Translation gives CASRTQGGYNEQFF.

The chain recombines TRBV7-9 with TRBJ2-7, with a weak D call TRBD2 (6 bases). Trimming took off 0 bases at V and 2 bases at J, with 17 bases between the two ends. The length of the CDR3 is 17 residues. In germline, CDR1 is SEHNR, CDR2 FQNEAQ (reference sequence). CDR3 sequence reads: CASSLAAAGGMAYEQYF. The DNA of the CDR3 is TGTGCCAGCAGCTTAGCGGCCGCGGGCGGGATGGCCTACGAGCAGTACTTC.

The gene calls are TRBV18 and TRBJ1-2; D gene uncertain. V was trimmed by 3 bases and J by 0 bases, leaving 14 bases between them. This CDR3 contains 16 residues. Germline V gene data show CDR1 as KGHSH and CDR2 as LQKENI. This CDR3 is CASSPEVPSSNYGYTF. Here the CDR3 DNA reads TGTGCCAGCTCACCTGAGGTCCCGTCGTCTAACTATGGCTACACCTTC.

The rearrangement links TRBV24-1 to TRBJ2-7, with a tentative D call TRBD1 (6 bases). Trimming shortened V by 2 bases and J by 3 bases, and 7 bases separated the two germline ends. This CDR3 is 13 amino acids long. Germline CDR1 reads KGHDR; CDR2 reads SFDVKD. The CDR3 coding sequence is TGTGCCACCAGTGATTGGGACAACTACGAGCAGTACTTC. It yields the protein CATSDWDNYEQYF.

The V gene is TRBV5-1, the J gene TRBJ2-7, with a tentative D call TRBD1 (5 bases). Per the germline V gene, CDR1 is SGHRS and CDR2 is YFSETQ. The CDR3 has 12 amino acids. V lost 6 bases and J 3 bases, leaving 10 bases between the germline ends. The CDR3 loop reads CASTLDSYEQYF. Here the CDR3 DNA reads TGCGCCAGCACCCTAGACAGCTACGAGCAGTACTTC.

The chain carries TRBV7-3 and TRBJ2-1; TRBD1 matches 9 bases. The CDR3 has 15 amino acids. Per the germline V gene, CDR1 is SGHTA and CDR2 is FQGTGA. The J segment lost 6 bases and the V segment lost 4 bases, leaving 7 bases of the junction unmatched. The CDR3 region has the DNA TGTGCCAGCAGCTCGACAGGGGGGGTTGTCAATGAGCAGTTCTTC. Its translation: CASSSTGGVVNEQFF.

J is TRBJ2-1 and V is TRBV4-3; 7 nucleotides line up with TRBD2. After removal of 1 base from V and 8 bases from J, the junction contained 2 bases not matched to a gene. Germline CDR1 and CDR2: LGHNA and YSLEER. The CDR3 extends over 13 amino acids. The CDR3 region is CASSQAGGYEQFF. The CDR3 nucleotides read TGCGCCAGCAGCCAAGCGGGGGGATATGAGCAGTTCTTC.

The chain is built from TRBV9 and TRBJ2-1; the D gene is possibly TRBD2 (5 bases). This CDR3 region has 15 residues. The V gene lost 4 bases and the J gene lost 4 bases, with 15 bases spanning the gap. Per the germline V gene, CDR1 is SGDLS and CDR2 is YYNGEE. The CDR3 DNA sequence: TGTGCCAGCAGCCCGGGAATTACCCTGTACAATGAGCAGTTCTTC. It translates to CASSPGITLYNEQFF.

The chain links TRBV5-1 to TRBJ1-1, with TRBD1 matching 8 bases. Germline CDR1 and CDR2: SGHRS and YFSETQ. This CDR3 spans 14 amino acids. Trimming removed 3 bases from V and 4 bases from J; junction bases left unmatched: 5. The DNA for the CDR3 is TGCGCCAGCAGCTCCCAGGGGGCGCCCACTGAAGCTTTCTTT. Translated, it gives CASSSQGAPTEAFF.

V and J are TRBV9 and TRBJ2-3; a possible D gene is TRBD2 (6 bases). Per germline, CDR1 SGDLS and CDR2 YYNGEE. The V gene lost 0 bases and the J gene lost 3 bases, with 11 bases spanning the gap. The CDR3 runs 15 residues. The CDR3 is CASSVAGGVTDTQYF. CDR3 coding DNA: TGTGCCAGCAGCGTAGCCGGGGGAGTAACAGATACGCAGTATTTT.

CDR3 DNA: TGTGCCACCGGCGAAGCAGGGGCCGGGGAGACCCAGTACTTC. Translating gives CATGEAGAGETQYF. The chain uses TRBV7-9 and TRBJ2-5; the D gene is possibly TRBD1 (6 bases). Between the trimmed V and J ends, which lost 10 bases and 5 bases, there was a span of 20 bases. Germline V gives CDR1 SEHNR, CDR2 FQNEAQ (reference sequence). There are 14 residues in the CDR3.